A single sample is the source of the 14 T cell receptor beta chains below, sequenced in a study of blood T cell repertoires in COVID-19. TCRdb's table, derived via immunoSEQ multiplex PCR, lists solely in-frame clones and lacks some. The top ten clones hold roughly 5.7% of a sample with about 270,000 clones, 83% of them seen once. What was sequenced was peripheral blood. The receptors come from a man older than 75 with acute or convalescent COVID-19.

The rearrangement uses TRBV7-9 and TRBJ2-1; 9 bases fit TRBD2. V dropped 5 bases and J dropped 3; count of bases not matched to a gene: 23. Germline values: CDR1 SEHNR, CDR2 FQNEAQ (reference sequence). The CDR3 loop spans 21 amino acids. The CDR3 DNA is TGTGCCAGCAGCACACAAAAGCCCTCTTCTTGGGAGCGGGGGGTCTACAATGAGCAGTTCTTC. Translating it yields CASSTQKPSSWERGVYNEQFF. Full variable domain (outside the CDR3, taken from reference TRBV7-9 and TRBJ2-1): DTGVSQNPRHKITKRGQNVTFRCDPISEHNRLYWYRQTLGQGPEFLTYFQNEAQLEKSRLLSDRFSAERPKGSFSTLEIQRTEQGDSAMYLCASSTQKPSSWERGVYNEQFFGPGTRLTVL.

The rearrangement uses TRBV5-1 and TRBJ1-6; TRBD1 aligns across 8 bases. CDR1 and CDR2 (germline): SGHRS, YFSETQ. The CDR3 extends over 16 amino acids. J was trimmed by 8 bases and V by 4 bases; bases with no gene match: 11. The CDR3 here is CASSGGTGGWDSPLHF. CDR3 nucleotide sequence: TGCGCCAGCAGCGGCGGGACAGGAGGATGGGATTCACCCCTCCACTTT.

The V and J genes are TRBV12-3 or TRBV12-4 and TRBJ1-6; D gene unclear. CDR3 length equals 12 residues. With 2 bases removed from V and 10 bases from J, the gap between germline ends came to 6 bases. The CDR3 sequence is CASSLMGSPLHF. CDR3 coding DNA: TGTGCCAGCAGTTTAATGGGCTCACCCCTCCACTTT.

This clone was seen more than once but under ten times. The CDR3 protein is CASSEAAGRSGELFF. The CDR3 nucleotides read TGTGCCAGCAGTGAGGCGGCAGGGAGGTCCGGGGAGCTGTTTTTT. The rearrangement uses TRBV2 and TRBJ2-2, with a possible D match to TRBD2 (6 bases). CDR3 length: 15 amino acids. V was cut by 3 bases and J by 6 bases, with 14 bases left in between. Germline V gives CDR1 SNHLY, CDR2 FYNNEI.

The rearrangement uses TRBV10-1 and TRBJ2-3, with 8 bases aligning to TRBD2. The CDR3 runs 18 residues. V lost 6 bases to trimming and J lost 2 bases; unmatched junction nucleotides: 16. Per germline, CDR1 WNHNN and CDR2 SYGVQD (reference sequence). Here the CDR3 reads CASSRGSGVGSFTDTQYF. The CDR3 DNA sequence: TGCGCCAGCAGCCGAGGTAGCGGGGTTGGGAGTTTCACAGATACGCAGTATTTT.

The rearrangement uses TRBV5-4 and TRBJ2-3; 11 bases are shared with TRBD2. Trimming removed 2 bases from V and 3 bases from J; junction bases left unmatched: 5. The CDR3 is made up of 16 amino acids. The germline gives CDR1 SGHNT, CDR2 YYREEE (reference sequence). The CDR3 bases are TGTGCCAGCAGCTTTCCCCCTAGCGGGGGGACAGATACGCAGTATTTT. Protein: CASSFPPSGGTDTQYF.

V is TRBV9 and J is TRBJ2-1; TRBD1 is a possible D gene (7 bases). V was trimmed by 7 bases and J by 1 base, leaving 24 bases between them. The CDR3 consists of 18 residues. Germline assignment: CDR1 SGDLS and CDR2 YYNGEE. CDR3 in DNA: TGTGCCAGCTCCCTCGGGGCAGGGGGGTGGTTGTCCTACAATGAGCAGTTCTTC. It translates to CASSLGAGGWLSYNEQFF. The whole variable domain, remainder taken from reference TRBV9 and TRBJ2-1, is DSGVTQTPKHLITATGQRVTLRCSPRSGDLSVYWYQQSLDQGLQFLIQYYNGEERAKGNILERFSAQQFPDLHSELNLSSLELGDSALYFCASSLGAGGWLSYNEQFFGPGTRLTVL.

This chain links TRBV15 with TRBJ2-5, with 8 bases aligning to TRBD1. V trimming: 0 bases; J trimming: 5 bases; junction bases outside the gene matches: 23. CDR1 is LNHNV and CDR2 is YYDKDF in the germline V gene (reference sequence). The CDR3 covers 21 residues. The CDR3: CATSRDLPSTARDRRIETQYF. The CDR3 region has the DNA TGTGCCACCAGCAGAGATCTTCCCTCCACTGCCCGGGACAGGAGAATTGAGACCCAGTACTTC.

A single count supports this clone. This chain joins TRBV5-1 and TRBJ1-2, with D perhaps TRBD1 (5 bases). Trimming took off 1 base at V and 2 bases at J, with 12 bases between the two ends. The CDR3 loop spans 15 amino acids. Germline CDR1 reads SGHRS; CDR2 reads YFSETQ. Here the CDR3 DNA reads TGCGCCAGCAGCTTGTTGACAGACATGAACTATGGCTACACCTTC. Its protein product is CASSLLTDMNYGYTF.

This clone was recorded a few times. This sequence joins TRBV19 and TRBJ2-2; 9 nucleotides align to TRBD1. This CDR3 contains 14 residues. Germline CDR1 is LNHDA and CDR2 is SQIVND (reference sequence). The V segment lost 9 bases and the J segment 7 bases; nucleotides outside the gene matches: 9. CDR3 DNA: TGTGCCAGCAGGCGGGACAGGGCCCTCGGGGAGCTGTTTTTT. Protein sequence: CASRRDRALGELFF.

J is TRBJ1-2 and V is TRBV4-2, with a weak D call TRBD1 (5 bases). V lost 0 bases to trimming and J lost 4 bases, with 15 bases between them. Germline CDR1 is LGHNA and CDR2 is YNFKEQ. The CDR3 consists of 16 residues. CDR3 residues: CASSQDYPPGFYGYTF. The DNA for the CDR3 is TGTGCCAGCAGCCAAGATTATCCCCCAGGGTTCTATGGCTACACCTTC.

V and J are TRBV7-3 and TRBJ2-3; D may be TRBD1 (5 bases). CDR3 length: 14 amino acids. V gave up 2 bases and J gave up 0 bases, with 6 bases separating them. Germline-derived CDR1 and CDR2 are SGHTA and FQGTGA. The DNA for the CDR3 is TGTGCCAGCAGCTTATGGGGCAGCACAGATACGCAGTATTTT. Translation gives CASSLWGSTDTQYF.

CDR3 bases: TGTGCCAGCAGCGCTGAAGGGCTAGCGCGGCAAGAGACCCAGTACTTC. It encodes CASSAEGLARQETQYF. This chain joins TRBV9 and TRBJ2-5; D may be TRBD2 (6 bases). The CDR3 loop spans 16 amino acids. V was pared by 3 bases and J by 2 bases, with 17 bases between. Germline V CDR1 and CDR2: SGDLS, YYNGEE.

The chain combines TRBV4-2 with TRBJ2-5, with TRBD2 matching over 11 bases. The CDR3 totals 16 residues. In germline, CDR1 is LGHNA, CDR2 YNFKEQ. V was pared by 2 bases and J by 5 bases, with 7 bases of the junction left unmatched. The CDR3 loop is CASSQFSGGARETQYF. The CDR3 bases are TGTGCCAGCAGCCAATTTAGCGGGGGGGCTCGGGAGACCCAGTACTTC.